This record concerns one T cell receptor beta chain sequence. The antigen it binds to is not known. No base quality values were provided; no much bigger clone lies one nucleotide off. Reading from cysteine to phenylalanine, the CDR3 counts 14 amino acids. The retained sequence is limited to the CDR3, 42 bases, with the frame set at the first base. The junction shows trimming of 2 bases on V and 7 bases on J, and the gene matches do not reach 8 bases of it. In the germline V gene, CDR1 corresponds to MDHEN and CDR2 to SYDVKM. This entry is derived from a study of blood T cell repertoires in COVID-19 (TCRdb year 2020). With respect to the entire study: Samples from collaborators originated in the United States, Italy and Spain and spanned both the acute and convalescent phases of COVID-19. The material from the prospective study consisted of cDNA or gDNA derived from T cells, B-cell-depleted T cells, or PBMCs. Deeply sampled blood TCRbeta repertoires from subjects exposed to, actively infected with, or recovered from COVID-19 were included in the dataset. The repertoires were released in a freely available public database meant as a resource for research on the immune response to SARS-CoV-2. The samples were drawn from two sources: the first 160 participants of the ongoing ImmuneRACE study, and 1,000 to 1,500 subjects contributed by 6 global collaborators. A de-identified subject ID, COVID-19 status, age in years and sex were almost always included in the sample metadata. Where available, HLA class I and class II types were obtained from metadata supplied by the sample provider rather than from assay-based typing. The full study reports these points: How much clinical and demographic metadata was included differed by source and by participant, and the metadata was provided uncurated.

Collaborating institutions collected whole blood in K2EDTA tubes following their own protocols. For TCRbeta analysis, collaborators shipped samples in one of three forms: frozen whole blood, isolated PBMCs, or DNA extracted from either of those sample types. TCRbeta CDR3 regions were amplified from genomic DNA using the immunoSEQ Assay, a bias-controlled multiplex PCR. From the authors' description of their analysis: Within the assay, amplification of reference gene primers was used to estimate how many nucleated cells each sample contained. To quantify the absolute abundance of each unique TCRbeta CDR3 rearrangement, sequence reads were collapsed and filtered. Productive Simpson clonality was computed per sample as the square root of Simpson's diversity index over productive rearrangements. Here the immuneACCESS table is served through TCRdb, limited to in-frame sequences with V and J called. Missing clones are a known gap in these copies; in checked studies unresolved V genes cover under half, and the rest lacks a known reason. V, J and clone size are those of that table, while D and trimming were read from the DNA. Within this sample are around 30,000 clones, with approximately 85% of them counted one time only. The top ten constitute 6.6% of the sample.

What was sequenced was peripheral blood. The sequence derives from a man between 60 and 70 years old with active COVID-19. The rearranged segments are TRBV28 and TRBJ2-7; 7 central bases correspond to TRBD2. CDR3 sequence: CASSLGGSGGEQYF. The DNA reads TGTGCCAGCAGTTTAGGAGGGTCCGGGGGGGAGCAGTACTTC.